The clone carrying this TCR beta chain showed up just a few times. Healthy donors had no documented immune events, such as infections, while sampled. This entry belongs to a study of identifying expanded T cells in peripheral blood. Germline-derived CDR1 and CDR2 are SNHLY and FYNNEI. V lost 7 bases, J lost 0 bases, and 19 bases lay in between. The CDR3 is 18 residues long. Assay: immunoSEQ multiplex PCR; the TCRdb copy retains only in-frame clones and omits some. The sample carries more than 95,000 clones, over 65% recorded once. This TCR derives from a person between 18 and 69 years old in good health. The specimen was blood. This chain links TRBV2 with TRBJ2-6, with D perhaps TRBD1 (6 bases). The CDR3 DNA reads TGTGCCAGCAAGATCTCCCAAACAGGGACCTCTGGGGCCAACGTCCTGACTTTC. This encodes CASKISQTGTSGANVLTF.